A selection of T cell receptor beta chains follows, all from one sample in a study of Ad26.COV2.S vaccination and SARS-CoV-2 variants. Produced via immunoSEQ multiplex PCR; TCRdb's table is partial and in-frame only. The data show about 400,000 clones, about 80% seen once. The starting material was peripheral blood, obtained in a trial of Ad26.COV2.S vaccine versus placebo. The receptors were sampled from a person between 18 and 59 years old who received the Ad26.COV2.S COVID-19 vaccine or a placebo. Both conserved end residues are part of each CDR3. The D gene is left open where the match is weak. Not all rows give a size; the values are once, few, many and, for expanded clones, a class.

clone_size	d_call	v_call	j_call	cdr3_nt	cdr3_aa
NA	NA	TRBV27	TRBJ1-1	TGTGCCAGCAGTTTCTCATGGCGGGGGACTGAAGCTTTCTTT	CASSFSWRGTEAFF
few	NA	TRBV9	TRBJ1-5	TGTGCCAGCAGCGTACAGAGTGGCGAGGGTGAACCCCAGCATTTT	CASSVQSGEGEPQHF
NA	NA	TRBV9	TRBJ2-1	TGTGCCAGCAGCCCCGGGGGTGCCTACAATGAGCAGTTCTTC	CASSPGGAYNEQFF
NA	NA	TRBV7-2	TRBJ2-5	TGTGCCAGCAGCCCGATGGGACTTGCCCGCGAGACCCAGTACTTC	CASSPMGLARETQYF
NA	TRBD1	TRBV6-5	TRBJ1-2	TGTGCCAGCAGTTCGCCTGAGACAGGGGTCTATGGCTACACCTTC	CASSSPETGVYGYTF
NA	NA	TRBV6-4	TRBJ1-2	TGTGCCATCCTTAGACAGGACAATAGAGGCTATGGCTACACCTTC	CAILRQDNRGYGYTF
NA	NA	TRBV3-1/TRBV3-2	TRBJ1-2	TGTGCCAGCAGCCCAGGGCCGAACTATGGCTACACCTTC	CASSPGPNYGYTF
once	NA	TRBV7-2	TRBJ1-1	TGTGCCAGCAGCTTAGCGGGGGTCCACACTGAAGCTTTCTTT	CASSLAGVHTEAFF
NA	NA	TRBV5-1	TRBJ2-5	TGCGCCAGCAGCTTGCCGGAAGAGACCCAGTACTTC	CASSLPEETQYF
NA	NA	TRBV20-1	TRBJ1-5	TGCAGTGCTAGTTCCCAGACAAATCAGCCCCAGCATTTT	CSASSQTNQPQHF
once	NA	TRBV3-1/TRBV3-2	TRBJ2-1	TGTGCCAGCAGCCAAGGGAGCGGGCTGGGAGAGCAGTTCTTC	CASSQGSGLGEQFF
NA	NA	TRBV6-5	TRBJ1-2	TGTGCCAGCAGAGAGGCGGGGGGAAGTGGCTACACCTTC	CASREAGGSGYTF
few	NA	TRBV11-3	TRBJ2-1	TGTGCCAGCAGCTTCGAGGGTGAGCAGTTCTTC	CASSFEGEQFF
once	NA	TRBV12-2	TRBJ2-5	TGTGCAAGTCGCGGGGAAACAGCCCAAGAGACCCAGTACTTC	CASRGETAQETQYF
once	NA	TRBV7-3	TRBJ2-1	TGTGCCAGCAGCTCTAGAGCTTGGGGGGACAATGAGCAGTTCTTC	CASSSRAWGDNEQFF
NA	NA	TRBV7-2	TRBJ1-4	TGTGCCAGCAGCTTAGGATCTCAGCTGGGGGAACTGTTTTTT	CASSLGSQLGELFF
NA	TRBD1	TRBV7-2	TRBJ1-1	TGTGCCAGCAGCCCCGGGACAGGGGGCGCGTGGACTGAAGCTTTCTTT	CASSPGTGGAWTEAFF
NA	NA	TRBV18	TRBJ2-5	TGTGCCAGCTCACCATCTTCGCAAGAGACCCAGTACTTC	CASSPSSQETQYF
few	NA	TRBV11-3	TRBJ2-5	TGTGCCAGCAGCTCCGGGGGGCGGGAGACCCAGTACTTC	CASSSGGRETQYF
NA	NA	TRBV2	TRBJ2-3	TGTGCCAGCGGGCCAGGAAGCTTCAGGGATACGCAGTATTTT	CASGPGSFRDTQYF
NA	NA	TRBV7-2	TRBJ1-2	TGTGCCAGCAGCTTAGTCGACCCGGACAACTATGGCTACACCTTC	CASSLVDPDNYGYTF
NA	TRBD1	TRBV6-5	TRBJ1-2	TGTGCCAGCAGTACACCCGGCGGGACAGGTTATGGCTACACCTTC	CASSTPGGTGYGYTF
NA	TRBD2	TRBV11-2	TRBJ2-1	TGTGCCAGCAGCTTAGGTCCGGGAGGGGCCTACAATGAGCAGTTCTTC	CASSLGPGGAYNEQFF
NA	TRBD1	TRBV6-5	TRBJ1-2	TGTGCCAGCACCCAGGGGGGCTATGGCTACACCTTC	CASTQGGYGYTF
NA	NA	TRBV7-9	TRBJ2-7	TGTGCCAGCAGCTTCGGCAGTTCCCTCTACGAGCAGTACTTC	CASSFGSSLYEQYF
NA	TRBD1	TRBV5-6	TRBJ1-5	TGTGCCAGCAGGGAGCTACAGGGGCCCCAGACCCAGCATTTT	CASRELQGPQTQHF